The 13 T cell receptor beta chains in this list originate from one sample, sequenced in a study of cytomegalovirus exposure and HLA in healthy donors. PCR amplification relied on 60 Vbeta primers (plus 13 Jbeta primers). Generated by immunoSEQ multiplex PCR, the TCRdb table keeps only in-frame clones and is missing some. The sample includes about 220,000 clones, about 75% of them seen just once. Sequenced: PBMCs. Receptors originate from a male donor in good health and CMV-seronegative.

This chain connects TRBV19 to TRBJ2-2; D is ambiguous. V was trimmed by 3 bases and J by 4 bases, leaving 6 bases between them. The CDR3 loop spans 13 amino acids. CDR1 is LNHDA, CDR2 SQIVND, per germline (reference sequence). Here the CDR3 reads CASSIVATGELFF. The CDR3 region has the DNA TGTGCCAGTAGTATTGTGGCCACCGGGGAGCTGTTTTTT. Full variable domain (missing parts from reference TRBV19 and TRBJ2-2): DGGITQSPKYLFRKEGQNVTLSCEQNLNHDAMYWYRQDPGQGLRLIYYSQIVNDFQKGDIAEGYSVSREKKESFPLTVTSAQKNPTAFYLCASSIVATGELFFGEGSRLTVL.

The chain's CDR3 is CASSARAGTAPPNEQYF. The CDR3 coding sequence is TGTGCCAGCAGCGCCCGCGCCGGGACAGCTCCTCCTAACGAGCAGTACTTC. The V call is TRBV9, the J call TRBJ2-7, with 7 bases that match TRBD1. The V gene end was trimmed by 3 bases and the J gene end by 5 bases; junction bases not matched to a gene: 17. This CDR3 is built from 17 residues. CDR1 is SGDLS, CDR2 YYNGEE, per germline.

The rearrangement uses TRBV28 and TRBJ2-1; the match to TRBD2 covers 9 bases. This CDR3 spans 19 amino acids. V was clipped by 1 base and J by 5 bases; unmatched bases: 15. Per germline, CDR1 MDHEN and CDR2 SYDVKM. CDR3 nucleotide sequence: TGTGCCAGCAGTTTATCTGGTGGTAGCGGGAGAAATCTTAACAATGAGCAGTTCTTC. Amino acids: CASSLSGGSGRNLNNEQFF.

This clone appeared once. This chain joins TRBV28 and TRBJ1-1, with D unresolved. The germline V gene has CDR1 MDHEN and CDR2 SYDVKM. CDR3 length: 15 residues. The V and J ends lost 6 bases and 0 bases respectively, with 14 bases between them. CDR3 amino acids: CASRGGSTMNTEAFF. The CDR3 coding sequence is TGTGCCAGCAGGGGTGGGAGTACTATGAACACTGAAGCTTTCTTT.

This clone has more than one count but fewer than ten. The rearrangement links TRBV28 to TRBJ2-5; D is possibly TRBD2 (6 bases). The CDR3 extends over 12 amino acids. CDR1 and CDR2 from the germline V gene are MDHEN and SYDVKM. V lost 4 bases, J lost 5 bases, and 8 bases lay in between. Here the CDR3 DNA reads TGTGCCAGCAGTTCTGGGGGGGAGACCCAGTACTTC. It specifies CASSSGGETQYF.

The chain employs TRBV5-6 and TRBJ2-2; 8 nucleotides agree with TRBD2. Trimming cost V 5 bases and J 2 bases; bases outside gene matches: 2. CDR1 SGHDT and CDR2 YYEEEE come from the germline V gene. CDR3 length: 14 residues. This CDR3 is CASRGTRNTGELFF. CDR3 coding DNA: TGTGCCAGCAGGGGGACTAGAAACACCGGGGAGCTGTTTTTT. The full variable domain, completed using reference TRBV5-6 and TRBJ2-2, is DAGVTQSPTHLIKTRGQQVTLRCSPKSGHDTVSWYQQALGQGPQFIFQYYEEEERQRGNFPDRFSGHQFPNYSSELNVNALLLGDSALYLCASRGTRNTGELFFGEGSRLTVL.

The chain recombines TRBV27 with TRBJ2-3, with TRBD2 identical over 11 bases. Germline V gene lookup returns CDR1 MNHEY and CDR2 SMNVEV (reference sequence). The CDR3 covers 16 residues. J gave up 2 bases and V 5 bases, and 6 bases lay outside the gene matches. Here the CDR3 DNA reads TGTGCCAGCAGTCTTATAGCGGGGGGGTTCACAGATACGCAGTATTTT. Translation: CASSLIAGGFTDTQYF.

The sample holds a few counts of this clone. The chain's CDR3 is CASTGGGGTNEKLFF. Written as DNA, the CDR3 is TGTGCCAGCACGGGCGGCGGGGGGACTAATGAAAAACTGTTTTTT. The V and J genes are TRBV25-1 and TRBJ1-4; the D gene is possibly TRBD1 (5 bases). The CDR3 is 15 residues long. V was pared by 7 bases and J by 2 bases, with 14 bases between. Germline CDR1 reads MGHDK; CDR2 reads SYGVNS.

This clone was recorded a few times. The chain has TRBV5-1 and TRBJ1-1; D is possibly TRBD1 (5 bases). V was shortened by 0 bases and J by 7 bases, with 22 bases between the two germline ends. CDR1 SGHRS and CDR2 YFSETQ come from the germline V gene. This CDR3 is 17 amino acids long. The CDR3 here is CASSLGGEIRDPSEAFF. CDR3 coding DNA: TGCGCCAGCAGCTTGGGGGGGGAAATACGGGATCCCAGTGAAGCTTTCTTT.

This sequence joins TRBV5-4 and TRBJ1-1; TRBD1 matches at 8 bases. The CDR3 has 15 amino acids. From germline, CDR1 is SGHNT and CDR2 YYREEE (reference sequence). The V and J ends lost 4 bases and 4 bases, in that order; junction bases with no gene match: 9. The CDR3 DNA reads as TGTGCCAGCAGCCGAAGGACAGGGCTTTTCACTGAAGCTTTCTTT. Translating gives CASSRRTGLFTEAFF.

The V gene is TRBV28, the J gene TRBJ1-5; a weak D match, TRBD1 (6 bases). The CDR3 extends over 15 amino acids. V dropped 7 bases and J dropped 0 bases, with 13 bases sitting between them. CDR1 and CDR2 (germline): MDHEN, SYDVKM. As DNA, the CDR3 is TGTGCCAGCACTCTGGGACAAAATAGCAATCAGCCCCAGCATTTT. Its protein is CASTLGQNSNQPQHF. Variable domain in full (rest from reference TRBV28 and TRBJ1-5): DVKVTQSSRYLVKRTGEKVFLECVQDMDHENMFWYRQDPGLGLRLIYFSYDVKMKEKGDIPEGYSVSREKKERFSLILESASTNQTSMYLCASTLGQNSNQPQHFGDGTRLSIL.

This chain's CDR3 is CASSLESPGFQETQYF. CDR3 DNA: TGTGCCAGCAGCCTCGAGTCCCCAGGATTCCAAGAGACCCAGTACTTC. The chain uses TRBV28 and TRBJ2-5, with unresolved D. The germline CDR1 and CDR2 sequences are MDHEN and SYDVKM. Between the trimmed V and J ends, which lost 6 bases and 1 base, there was a span of 18 bases. The CDR3 runs to 16 residues.

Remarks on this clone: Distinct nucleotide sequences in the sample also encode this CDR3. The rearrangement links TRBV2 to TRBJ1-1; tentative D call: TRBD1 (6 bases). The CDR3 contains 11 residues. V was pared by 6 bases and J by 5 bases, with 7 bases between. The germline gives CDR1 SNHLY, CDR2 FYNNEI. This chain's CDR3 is CASRGGTEAFF. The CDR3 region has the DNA TGTGCCAGCAGAGGGGGAACTGAAGCTTTCTTT.